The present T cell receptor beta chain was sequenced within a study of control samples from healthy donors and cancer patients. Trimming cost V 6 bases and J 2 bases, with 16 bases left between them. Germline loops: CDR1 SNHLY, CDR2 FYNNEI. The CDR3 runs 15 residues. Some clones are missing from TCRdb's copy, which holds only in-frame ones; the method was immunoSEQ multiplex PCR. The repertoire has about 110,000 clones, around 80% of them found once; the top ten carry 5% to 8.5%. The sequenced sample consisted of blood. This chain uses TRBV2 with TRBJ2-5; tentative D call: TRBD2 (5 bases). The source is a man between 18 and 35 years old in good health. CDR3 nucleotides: TGTGCCAGCAGGGACTTCGGGATAGGGCAAGAGACCCAGTACTTC. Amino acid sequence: CASRDFGIGQETQYF.